Following are 8 T cell receptor beta chains from one sample sequenced in a study of T cells after posttransplantation cyclophosphamide. The repertoire was sequenced with immunoSEQ multiplex PCR; TCRdb's copy has only in-frame clones and lacks some. In the table there are some 54,000 clones, 90% to 95% of which are singletons. Material: PBMCs. Receptors originate from a woman in her 30s in good health and a related stem cell transplant donor.

The J gene is TRBJ1-5, the V gene TRBV2; 8 positions match TRBD1. The V gene end was trimmed by 6 bases and the J gene end by 3 bases; junction bases not matched to a gene: 4. The CDR3 is 14 amino acids. The germline CDR1 and CDR2 sequences are SNHLY and FYNNEI. The CDR3 sequence is CASRVGQANQPQHF. CDR3 DNA: TGTGCCAGCAGGGTGGGACAGGCCAATCAGCCCCAGCATTTT. The entire variable domain, with the rest obtained from reference TRBV2 and TRBJ1-5, is as follows: EPEVTQTPSHQVTQMGQEVILRCVPISNHLYFYWYRQILGQKVEFLVSFYNNEISEKSEIFDDQFSVERPDGSNFTLKIRSTKLEDSAMYFCASRVGQANQPQHFGDGTRLSIL.

The genes are TRBV10-3 and TRBJ1-2; D is unresolved. CDR1 is ENHRY and CDR2 is SYGVKD in the germline V gene. Trimming removed 3 bases from V and 0 bases from J, with 5 bases in between. This CDR3 region has 13 residues. The chain's CDR3 is CAISDKTNYGYTF. The CDR3 bases are TGTGCCATCAGTGATAAAACTAACTATGGCTACACCTTC.

The V gene is TRBV5-6, the J gene TRBJ1-4; D is ambiguous. CDR3 length equals 14 residues. Germline CDR1 SGHDT, CDR2 YYEEEE. With 2 bases removed from V and 6 bases from J, the gap between germline ends came to 11 bases. CDR3 amino acids: CASSFRSPDEKLFF. CDR3 nucleotide sequence: TGTGCCAGCAGCTTCCGAAGTCCGGATGAAAAACTGTTTTTT.

The genes are TRBV19 and TRBJ2-3; tentative D call: TRBD2 (6 bases). This CDR3 region has 15 residues. CDR1 is LNHDA and CDR2 is SQIVND in the germline V gene (reference sequence). V was shortened by 6 bases and J by 0 bases, with 13 bases between the two germline ends. The chain's CDR3 is CASRGGVGSTDTQYF. CDR3 nucleotide sequence: TGTGCCAGTAGAGGAGGGGTGGGTAGCACAGATACGCAGTATTTT.

This sequence joins TRBV5-4 and TRBJ2-5; tentatively, D is TRBD1 (6 bases). The CDR3 contains 14 residues. The V end lost 4 bases, the J end lost 1 base, and 11 bases lay between the germline ends. Germline V lookup: CDR1 SGHNT, CDR2 YYREEE (reference sequence). Written as DNA, the CDR3 is TGTGCCAGCAGCCTCAGACAGGCCCAAGAGACCCAGTACTTC. Translation: CASSLRQAQETQYF. Complete variable domain (other parts from reference TRBV5-4 and TRBJ2-5): ETGVTQSPTHLIKTRGQQVTLRCSSQSGHNTVSWYQQALGQGPQFIFQYYREEENGRGNFPPRFSGLQFPNYSSELNVNALELDDSALYLCASSLRQAQETQYFGPGTRLLVL.

This chain uses TRBV28 with TRBJ1-5, with 7 bases that match TRBD1. V was clipped by 5 bases and J by 2 bases; unmatched bases: 9. The V gene's germline CDR1 is MDHEN and CDR2 SYDVKM. CDR3 length: 16 amino acids. The CDR3 is CASSPAEGTGNQPQHF. In DNA form, the CDR3 reads TGTGCCAGCAGTCCCGCGGAAGGGACAGGCAATCAGCCCCAGCATTTT.

J is TRBJ1-1 and V is TRBV5-4; D not resolved. CDR3 length equals 15 residues. Germline V gene lookup returns CDR1 SGHNT and CDR2 YYREEE (reference sequence). V was shortened by 1 base and J by 2 bases, with 12 bases between the two germline ends. The CDR3 sequence: CASSLKAGLNTEAFF. The CDR3 DNA sequence: TGTGCCAGCAGCTTGAAGGCGGGCCTAAACACTGAAGCTTTCTTT.

The chain has TRBV28 and TRBJ1-1; perhaps TRBD1 as D (5 bases). Germline assignment: CDR1 MDHEN and CDR2 SYDVKM. This CDR3 region has 16 residues. The V end lost 2 bases, the J end lost 0 bases, and 13 bases lay between the germline ends. The CDR3 DNA reads TGTGCCAGCAGTTTAGAGGGGACTGCCCTGAACACTGAAGCTTTCTTT. Translating it yields CASSLEGTALNTEAFF.